This T cell receptor (beta chain) is drawn from a study of blood T cell repertoires in COVID-19. Under the authors' procedure: Amplification of reference gene primers provided the estimated nucleated cell counts. Produced via immunoSEQ multiplex PCR; TCRdb's table is partial and in-frame only. Clone size and V and J calls were adopted from that table, with D and trimming inferred from the DNA. Of roughly 120,000 clones in the sample, over 75% were seen once. This clone was observed many times. Sequenced material: peripheral blood. This TCR was recovered from a human donor with active COVID-19. The donor label of this sample is uncertain.

The CDR3: CASSSTGGNEQFF. CDR3 nucleotides: TGTGCCAGCAGCTCAACAGGGGGCAATGAGCAGTTCTTC. The chain is built from TRBV5-6 and TRBJ2-1; 8 bases fit TRBD1. The J segment lost 6 bases and the V segment lost 3 bases, leaving 2 bases of the junction unmatched. Looked up from germline, CDR1 is SGHDT and CDR2 is YYEEEE. CDR3 length: 13 amino acids.